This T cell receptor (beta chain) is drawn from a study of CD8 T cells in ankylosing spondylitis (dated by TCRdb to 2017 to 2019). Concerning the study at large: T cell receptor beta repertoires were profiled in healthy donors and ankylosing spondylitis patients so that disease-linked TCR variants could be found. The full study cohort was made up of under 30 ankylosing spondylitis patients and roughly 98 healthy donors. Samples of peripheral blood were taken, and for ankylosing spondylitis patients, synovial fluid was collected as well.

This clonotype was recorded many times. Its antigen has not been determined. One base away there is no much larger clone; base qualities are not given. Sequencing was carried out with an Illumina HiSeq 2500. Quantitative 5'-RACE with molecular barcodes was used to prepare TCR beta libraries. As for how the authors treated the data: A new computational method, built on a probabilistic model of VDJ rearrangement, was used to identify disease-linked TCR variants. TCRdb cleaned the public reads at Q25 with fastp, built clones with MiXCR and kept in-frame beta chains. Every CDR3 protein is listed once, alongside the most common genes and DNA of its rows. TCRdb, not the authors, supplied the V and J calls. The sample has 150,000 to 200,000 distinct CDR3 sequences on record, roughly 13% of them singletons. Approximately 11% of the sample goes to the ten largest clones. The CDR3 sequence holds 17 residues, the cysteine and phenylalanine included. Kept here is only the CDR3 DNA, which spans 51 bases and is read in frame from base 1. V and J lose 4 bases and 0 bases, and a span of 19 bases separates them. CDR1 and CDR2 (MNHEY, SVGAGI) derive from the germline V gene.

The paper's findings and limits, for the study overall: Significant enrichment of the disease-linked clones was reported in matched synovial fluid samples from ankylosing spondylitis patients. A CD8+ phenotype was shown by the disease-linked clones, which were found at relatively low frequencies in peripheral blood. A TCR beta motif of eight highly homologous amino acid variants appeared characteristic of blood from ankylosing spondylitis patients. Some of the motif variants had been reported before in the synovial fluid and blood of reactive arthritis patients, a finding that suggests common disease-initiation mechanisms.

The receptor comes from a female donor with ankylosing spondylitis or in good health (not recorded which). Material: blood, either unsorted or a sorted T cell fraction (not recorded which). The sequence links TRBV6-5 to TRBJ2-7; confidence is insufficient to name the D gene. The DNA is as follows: TGTGCCAGCAGTTTAAGTAGGCTGGGCGGTAGCTCCTACGAGCAGTACTTC. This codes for CASSLSRLGGSSYEQYF.